This T cell receptor (beta chain) came from a study of blood T cells in healthy people across ages. This CDR3 comprises 13 residues. CDR1 and CDR2 (germline): KGHDR, SFDVKD. Trimming cost V 4 bases and J 1 base, with 6 bases left between them. This clonotype was seen at least ten times. A second roughly 6 to 11 cycle PCR used barcoded and J-beta primers. TCRdb reprocessed the 5' RACE reads via MiXCR and lists one record per CDR3 protein. The sample lists approximately 820,000 distinct CDR3 sequences, more than 40% occurring once. Each donor was a healthy Caucasian individual from Russia, aged about 6 to 95.

Sequenced sample: blood. The rearrangement joins TRBV24-1 to TRBJ1-2; D is undetermined. The TCR sequence derives from a man aged 55 to 70 in good health. The CDR3 reads CATSEFHNYGYTF. The CDR3 nucleotides read TGTGCCACCAGTGAGTTTCATAACTATGGCTACACCTTC.